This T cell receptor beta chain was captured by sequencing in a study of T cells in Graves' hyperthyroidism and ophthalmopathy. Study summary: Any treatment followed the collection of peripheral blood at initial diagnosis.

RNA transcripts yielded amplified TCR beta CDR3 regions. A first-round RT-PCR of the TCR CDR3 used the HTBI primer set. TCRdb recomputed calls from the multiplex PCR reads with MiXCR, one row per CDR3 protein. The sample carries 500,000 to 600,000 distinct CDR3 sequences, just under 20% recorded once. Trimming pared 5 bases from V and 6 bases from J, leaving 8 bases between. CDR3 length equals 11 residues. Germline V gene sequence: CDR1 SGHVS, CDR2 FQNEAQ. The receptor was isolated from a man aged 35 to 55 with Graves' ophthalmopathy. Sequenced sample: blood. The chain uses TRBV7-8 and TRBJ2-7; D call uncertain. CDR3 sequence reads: CASSPSVEQYF. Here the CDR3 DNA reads TGTGCCAGCAGCCCGTCGGTCGAGCAGTACTTC.